This note documents a single T cell receptor (beta chain) sequence. Antigen specificity is unknown. This CDR3 comprises 18 residues. J lost 3 bases, V lost 4 bases, and 11 bases had no gene match. Germline V CDR1 and CDR2: SGHDT, YYEEEE. The donors were healthy bone marrow donors. The sample originates from a study of cytomegalovirus exposure and HLA in healthy donors. General study findings and limits: Later analysis showed most CMV-associated TCR beta chains appearing HLA-restricted.

PCR primers comprised 60 Vbeta and 13 Jbeta primers. The data were produced by immunoSEQ multiplex PCR, yet TCRdb's version contains in-frame clones alone and is incomplete. The sample has over 150,000 clones; 68% are singletons. What was sequenced was PBMCs. The genes are TRBV5-6 and TRBJ1-6, with TRBD1 identical over 9 bases. The clonotype originates from a man between 45 and 60 years old in good health and CMV-seronegative. CDR3 in DNA: TGTGCCAGCAGCGCGAAACAGGGGGCTGGGGTCTATAATTCACCCCTCCACTTT. Amino acids: CASSAKQGAGVYNSPLHF.